The next 5 T cell receptor beta chains were all read from a single sample in a study of cytomegalovirus exposure and HLA in healthy donors. The PCR was carried out with 60 Vbeta primers and 13 Jbeta primers. Sequencing used immunoSEQ multiplex PCR; TCRdb keeps in-frame clones, though not all of them. The data contain about 170,000 clones, approximately 80% of them singletons. Sample: PBMCs. These receptors originate from a woman between 18 and 30 years old in good health and CMV-seropositive.

In this sample, this clone turned up once. The gene calls are TRBV7-2 and TRBJ2-1, with a possible D match to TRBD2 (5 bases). Germline loops: CDR1 SGHTA, CDR2 FQGNSA. The length of the CDR3 is 13 residues. V lost 2 bases to trimming and J lost 8 bases, with 10 bases between them. CDR3 coding DNA: TGTGCCAGCAGCTTATTGTCGGGATATGAGCAGTTCTTC. The encoded protein is CASSLLSGYEQFF.

For the CDR3, the DNA is TGCGCCAGCAGCCGGGAGCTTGGACAGGGAGGCTCCTACGAGCAGTACTTC. Translation: CASSRELGQGGSYEQYF. The chain is built from TRBV5-1 and TRBJ2-7, with TRBD1 matching 8 bases. This CDR3 is built from 17 residues. V dropped 4 bases and J dropped 0; count of bases not matched to a gene: 12. Per germline, CDR1 SGHRS and CDR2 YFSETQ.

This rearrangement joins TRBV5-1 to TRBJ2-1; TRBD2 aligns across 14 bases. Germline CDR1 reads SGHRS; CDR2 reads YFSETQ. V trimming: 3 bases; J trimming: 5 bases; junction bases outside the gene matches: 1. The CDR3 is 15 amino acids. CDR3 nucleotide sequence: TGCGCCAGCAGCTGGGGACTAGCGGGGGACAATGAGCAGTTCTTC. Translation gives CASSWGLAGDNEQFF.

The chain recombines TRBV30 with TRBJ1-3; the D is unclear. CDR3 length: 13 amino acids. Deletions cut 7 bases from V and 4 bases from J, with 14 bases between. CDR1 and CDR2 (germline): GTSNPN, SVGIG (reference sequence). CDR3 loop: CASSPREGNTIYF. The CDR3 DNA follows: TGTGCCTCGTCACCCCGGGAAGGAAACACCATATATTTT.

In its sample, this clone was seen a few times. The V gene is TRBV11-2, the J gene TRBJ2-5; 7 bases align to TRBD1. V lost 4 bases, J lost 0 bases, and 5 bases stayed unmatched. Germline assignment: CDR1 SGHAT and CDR2 FQNNGV. The CDR3 is 15 amino acids. The CDR3 sequence is CASSSGTAYQETQYF. The CDR3 nucleotides read TGTGCCAGCAGCTCCGGGACAGCGTACCAAGAGACCCAGTACTTC.